This record looks at one T cell receptor (beta chain) sequence and its context. Its recognized antigen is unknown. Per-base quality was not reported, and no clone a single base away is much larger than it. The data derive from a study of blood T cell repertoires in COVID-19 (dated by TCRdb to about 2020). About the investigation overall: Collaborator samples came from the United States, Italy and Spain and covered acute and convalescent phases of COVID-19. The material from the prospective study consisted of cDNA or gDNA derived from T cells, B-cell-depleted T cells, or PBMCs. Deeply sampled blood TCRbeta repertoires from subjects exposed to, actively infected with, or recovered from COVID-19 were included in the dataset. The repertoires were released in a freely available public database meant as a resource for research on the immune response to SARS-CoV-2. The samples were drawn from two sources: the first 160 participants of the ongoing ImmuneRACE study, and approximately 1,300 subjects contributed by 6 global collaborators. The sample metadata nearly always contained a de-identified subject ID, COVID-19 status, age in years and sex. Where HLA class I and class II types were available, the types were taken from metadata supplied by the sample provider, not from assay-based typing. What the authors observed across the whole study: Clinical and demographic metadata were provided uncurated, with the amount varying by source and participant.

TCRbeta CDR3 regions were amplified from genomic DNA by means of the immunoSEQ Assay, a bias-controlled multiplex PCR. The study's own analysis went as follows. Nucleated cell counts per sample were estimated from amplification of reference gene primers within the assay. To quantify the absolute abundance of each unique TCRbeta CDR3 rearrangement, sequence reads were collapsed and filtered. Productive Simpson clonality was computed per sample as the square root of Simpson's diversity index over productive rearrangements. The table was pulled from immuneACCESS by TCRdb, which kept in-frame rearrangements only. Such tables lose some clones; where checked, under half of the loss comes from unresolved V genes, and the rest has no known cause. V, J and clone size derive from that table, while D and trimming were established from the DNA sequence. In all, the sample holds around 250,000 clones, and 70% to 90% of those were seen once. The ten largest clones take up about 1.9% of the sample.

Relative to germline, V is 7 bases shorter and J is 7 bases shorter, with 16 bases between their ends. The germline V gene specifies SNHLY as CDR1 and FYNNEI as CDR2. Counted from cysteine to phenylalanine, this CDR3 has 13 amino acids. CDR3 DNA is the only sequence kept; it has 39 bases, read in frame from the first base. Participants in the prospective study were enrolled through a virtual design, were aged 18 to 89 years, and lived in 24 United States geographic areas. Cohort assignment in the prospective study relied on participant-reported clinical history from a screening survey and a study questionnaire. Recovered participants in ImmuneRACE Cohort 3 were defined by two consecutive negative NP/OP PCR tests, clearance by a healthcare professional, or resolution of symptoms. Mobile phlebotomists in the prospective study collected whole blood, serum and a nasopharyngeal or oropharyngeal swab from every participant. Over a roughly 2-month period, participants in the prospective study had the option of providing additional blood draws and questionnaires. Prospective study blood samples were shipped either frozen or at room temperature before DNA extraction.

The rearrangement joined TRBV2 to TRBJ1-1; TRBD1 is perhaps the D gene, given 6 matching bases. This sequence was found in a woman aged 45-65 years who had recovered from COVID-19. Sequencing was performed on PBMCs or T cells enriched from blood (not recorded which). The CDR3 is CASTKTGLFEAFF. DNA sequence: TGTGCCAGCACTAAAACAGGGTTATTTGAAGCTTTCTTT.